The sample holds a few counts of the clone carrying this T cell receptor (beta chain). In the source study's methods: Amplification of reference gene primers provided the estimated nucleated cell counts. Sequencing used immunoSEQ multiplex PCR; TCRdb keeps in-frame clones, though not all of them. From that table come the V and J calls and clone size; the DNA was used to work out D and trimming. Among 160,000 or so clones listed, 75% to 85% were seen once. V gave up 6 bases and J gave up 6 bases; unmatched junction bases: 14. The CDR3 sequence is 15 residues long. Germline V CDR1 and CDR2: SNHLY, FYNNEI. These data are taken from a study of blood T cell repertoires in COVID-19. Study-level information: Samples taken during acute and convalescent COVID-19 were collected in the United States, Italy and Spain. The cDNA or gDNA used as material had been derived from T cells, B-cell-depleted T cells, or PBMCs.

The chain links TRBV2 to TRBJ2-7; TRBD1 matches 7 bases. Material for sequencing was peripheral blood. This receptor was obtained from a man aged 60-69 years with acute or convalescent COVID-19. CDR3 residues: CASSDTGTVGSEQYF. CDR3 DNA sequence: TGTGCCAGCAGCGACACCGGGACAGTGGGGTCCGAGCAGTACTTC.